This T cell receptor beta chain was observed in a study of early T cells in non-severe SARS-CoV-2 infection. This clonotype was counted only a few times. Its antigen is as yet unknown. Via MiXCR, TCRdb re-called the 5' RACE reads, giving one row per CDR3 protein. Here the sample spans some 81,000 distinct CDR3 sequences, around 16% being singletons. V lost 2 bases and J 3 bases, leaving 10 bases between the germline ends. This CDR3 is 14 amino acids long. Study-level points and caveats: Anti-spike CD8 responses were favored by VDJdb matching, which missed private and CD4 specificities.

What was sequenced was whole blood. The sequence was obtained from an adult who was a healthcare worker with PCR-confirmed SARS-CoV-2 infection or an uninfected control (not recorded which). This chain joins TRBV12-3 or TRBV12-4 and TRBJ1-2, with D perhaps matching TRBD1 (5 bases). The CDR3 bases are TGTGCCAGCAGTTTACCCGGGGCCCACTATGGCTACACCTTC. Protein: CASSLPGAHYGYTF.